The rows below give T cell receptor beta chains drawn from one sample of a study of shared T cell receptors in the human thymus. Assay used: immunoSEQ multiplex PCR; TCRdb lists only in-frame clones, some missing. The sample lists over 60,000 clones, over 90% occurring once. Sequencing was performed on thymocytes. The receptors were gathered from a human donor. The CDR3 runs from the conserved cysteine through the conserved F or W. A D gene is named only where the DNA matches it firmly. Clone size is not always given. Where it is, it says once, few, many or a class for expanded clones.

d_gene	j_gene	abundance	v_gene	len	CDR3nt	CDR3aa
.	TRBJ2-7	once	TRBV12-2	16	TGTGCAAGTCGCTCTTCCTCGGCGGGATTCTCCTACGAGCAGTACTTC	CASRSSSAGFSYEQYF
TRBD1	TRBJ2-3	.	TRBV15	15	TGTGCCACCAGCAGGAAGGGACAGTTCACAGATACGCAGTATTTT	CATSRKGQFTDTQYF
.	TRBJ2-1	.	TRBV12-5	14	TGTGCTAGTGCCGGGACTCAACCTTCCAATGAGCAGTTCTTC	CASAGTQPSNEQFF
.	TRBJ2-3	once	TRBV27	15	TGTGCCAGCAGTTTGGTACCCGAATCCGGAGATACGCAGTATTTT	CASSLVPESGDTQYF
.	TRBJ1-2	.	TRBV9	15	TGTGCCAGCAGCGTAGGCACAGTTACTAACTATGGCTACACCTTC	CASSVGTVTNYGYTF
.	TRBJ2-1	.	TRBV6-4	15	TGTGCCAGCCCGATGGAGGTTTTCTCCTACAATGAGCAGTTCTTC	CASPMEVFSYNEQFF
.	TRBJ1-2	once	TRBV5-6	14	TGTGCCAGCAGGTGGGACTCTAGAAGGGCTGGCTACACCTTC	CASRWDSRRAGYTF
TRBD2	TRBJ2-5	.	TRBV11-1	16	TGTGCCAGCAGCTTAGTGGGGACTAGCGCCCAAGAGACCCAGTACTTC	CASSLVGTSAQETQYF
TRBD2	TRBJ2-5	.	TRBV7-2	17	TGTGCCAGCAGCTTAGAGGCTAGCGGGGGGACAAAAGAGACCCAGTACTTC	CASSLEASGGTKETQYF
.	TRBJ2-2	.	TRBV28	17	TGTGCCAGCAGTTTATTCGACCCCGATCGGGGGTCCGGGGAGCTGTTTTTT	CASSLFDPDRGSGELFF
.	TRBJ2-1	once	TRBV10-3	14	TGTGCCATCAGTGAGTCGTCTAGGGGCGATGAGCAGTTCTTC	CAISESSRGDEQFF
.	TRBJ1-1	.	TRBV7-9	18	TGTGCCAGCAGCCCGGATCAAGGACTATCCGCTTATGGCACTGAAGCTTTCTTT	CASSPDQGLSAYGTEAFF
.	TRBJ2-7	.	TRBV27	15	TGTGCCAGCAGTTTATCCGGAGACACTTCCTACGAGCAGTACTTC	CASSLSGDTSYEQYF
TRBD1	TRBJ1-2	.	TRBV14	16	TGTGCCAGCAGCCAATTTTGGACAGGGGGGACCTATGGCTACACCTTC	CASSQFWTGGTYGYTF
.	TRBJ1-5	.	TRBV9	14	TGTGCCAGCAGCGTAGAAGGGTTGGGGCAGCCCCAGCATTTT	CASSVEGLGQPQHF
.	TRBJ1-5	.	TRBV5-1	13	TGCGCCAGCAGCTTGGACGCTAATCAGCCCCAGCATTTT	CASSLDANQPQHF
TRBD1	TRBJ1-2	once	TRBV14	16	TGTGCCAGCAGCCAAGACCGGGACAGGCCCAACTATGGCTACACCTTC	CASSQDRDRPNYGYTF
.	TRBJ1-4	.	TRBV9	15	TGTGCCAGCAGCGCTTGGGGGGGAACTAATGAAAAACTGTTTTTT	CASSAWGGTNEKLFF
TRBD1	TRBJ1-2	.	TRBV5-6	14	TGTGCCAGCAGTCCTGGACAGGTTGTTTATGGCTACACCTTC	CASSPGQVVYGYTF
.	TRBJ2-1	.	TRBV5-4	18	TGTGCCAGCAGCTTCTTTGGGGGGAGCGATTTGTCCTACAATGAGCAGTTCTTC	CASSFFGGSDLSYNEQFF